Shown below are 28 T cell receptor beta chains from a single sample sequenced in a study of shared clonotypes between healthy human individuals. Only in-frame clones appear in the TCRdb table, and some are missing; sequencing was by immunoSEQ multiplex PCR. Of around 980,000 clones detected, around 78% appear once; the ten largest clones hold 0.55% to 0.7%. The material sequenced was memory CD4+ T cells from PBMCs. Subset described: CD45RA-negative fraction. The source of these receptors is a man younger than 35 in good health. Some clones in this sample may be carry-over from other donors' samples.

This clone was observed a few times. The chain has TRBV10-3 and TRBJ1-2; D gene ambiguous. This CDR3 is 12 amino acids long. V lost 4 bases and J 6 bases, leaving 9 bases between the germline ends. The germline V gene encodes CDR1 ENHRY and CDR2 SYGVKD. The CDR3 nucleotides are TGTGCCATCAGTGGAGGTTTTGATGGCTACACCTTC. The encoded protein is CAISGGFDGYTF.

In this sample, this clone turned up a few times. The genes are TRBV28 and TRBJ1-2; the match to TRBD1 covers 9 bases. After removal of 6 bases from V and 2 bases from J, the junction contained 4 bases not matched to a gene. Germline V gene data show CDR1 as MDHEN and CDR2 as SYDVKM. This CDR3 spans 14 amino acids. The CDR3 here is CASSTDRGNYGYTF. The CDR3 nucleotides read TGTGCCAGCAGCACGGACAGGGGAAACTATGGCTACACCTTC.

The chain links TRBV7-8 to TRBJ1-4; no firm D call. Germline loops: CDR1 SGHVS, CDR2 FQNEAQ. Trimming shortened V by 5 bases and J by 5 bases, and 12 bases separated the two germline ends. The CDR3 has 14 residues. For the CDR3, the DNA is TGTGCCAGCAGCCCCCAGGCGGGGAATGAAAAACTGTTTTTT. Its protein product is CASSPQAGNEKLFF.

J is TRBJ1-2 and V is TRBV4-2; possibly TRBD1 for D (5 bases). The V gene lost 2 bases and the J gene lost 2 bases, with 15 bases spanning the gap. Germline assignment: CDR1 LGHNA and CDR2 YNFKEQ. The CDR3 is 16 residues long. The CDR3 DNA reads as TGTGCCAGCAGCCAAAGATCGGGGGGGAGAAACTATGGCTACACCTTC. Protein: CASSQRSGGRNYGYTF.

This chain joins TRBV27 and TRBJ2-7; the D gene is possibly TRBD1 (5 bases). V lost 2 bases, J lost 3 bases, and 14 bases lay in between. The CDR3 loop spans 15 amino acids. Germline V gene lookup returns CDR1 MNHEY and CDR2 SMNVEV (reference sequence). Written as DNA, the CDR3 is TGTGCCAGCAGTTTAAAGGACACCACATTCTACGAGCAGTACTTC. Amino acid sequence: CASSLKDTTFYEQYF.

The chain employs TRBV29-1 and TRBJ2-1, with 8 bases lining up with TRBD1. V gave up 7 bases and J gave up 9 bases; unmatched junction bases: 5. This CDR3 is built from 11 residues. CDR1 and CDR2 (germline): SQVTM, ANQGSEA. CDR3 DNA sequence: TGCAGCGCAGGACAGGGCGGTGAGCAGTTCTTC. Protein product: CSAGQGGEQFF.

The chain combines TRBV6-1 with TRBJ1-2, with TRBD1 identical over 11 bases. CDR1 is MNHNS, CDR2 SASEGT, per germline. This CDR3 contains 13 residues. V was pared by 4 bases and J by 7 bases, with 2 bases of the junction left unmatched. CDR3 residues: CASSAGQGVGYTF. CDR3 DNA sequence: TGTGCCAGCAGTGCGGGACAGGGGGTTGGCTACACCTTC.

Points on this clone: Other DNA sequences in this specimen translate into the identical CDR3. The V call is TRBV5-1, the J call TRBJ2-3; 8 bases match TRBD2. V was pared by 2 bases and J by 4 bases, with 0 bases of the junction left unmatched. The germline V gene encodes CDR1 SGHRS and CDR2 YFSETQ. The CDR3 contains 13 residues. Here the CDR3 DNA reads TGCGCCAGCAGCTTTAGCGGGGCAGATACGCAGTATTTT. Its protein is CASSFSGADTQYF. Variable domain in full (rest from reference TRBV5-1 and TRBJ2-3): KAGVTQTPRYLIKTRGQQVTLSCSPISGHRSVSWYQQTPGQGLQFLFEYFSETQRNKGNFPGRFSGRQFSNSRSEMNVSTLELGDSALYLCASSFSGADTQYFGPGTRLTVL.

The chain combines TRBV30 with TRBJ2-5; no clear D. The CDR3 has 13 residues. Germline CDR1 reads GTSNPN; CDR2 reads SVGIG (reference sequence). V lost 2 bases to trimming and J lost 5 bases, with 12 bases between them. CDR3 DNA: TGTGCCTGGAGTCCCAGCACCTTGGAGACCCAGTACTTC. This encodes CAWSPSTLETQYF.

The chain combines TRBV21-1 with TRBJ2-5; the D call of TRBD2 is as the table states it, not checked on the DNA. TRBV21-1 is assigned pseudogene status. The CDR3 consists of 15 residues. The CDR3 protein is CASIQSRRDEETQYF. The CDR3 DNA sequence: TGTGCCAGCATCCAATCTAGGCGGGACGAAGAGACCCAGTACTTC.

Details on this clone: Other DNA variants within this sample encode the same CDR3. The chain joins TRBV19 to TRBJ2-7; D uncertain. This CDR3 comprises 11 residues. Per the germline V gene, CDR1 is LNHDA and CDR2 is SQIVND (reference sequence). V lost 5 bases, J lost 2 bases, and 4 bases lay in between. This CDR3 reads CASSGPYEQYF. The CDR3 DNA follows: TGTGCCAGTAGTGGTCCCTACGAGCAGTACTTC.

The rearrangement joins TRBV10-3 to TRBJ2-7, with a weak D call TRBD1 (6 bases). CDR1 is ENHRY and CDR2 is SYGVKD in the germline V gene. Trimming removed 0 bases from V and 3 bases from J, with 9 bases in between. The CDR3 consists of 14 residues. The CDR3 sequence: CAISESGQDYEQYF. CDR3 nucleotide sequence: TGTGCCATCAGTGAGTCGGGACAAGACTACGAGCAGTACTTC.

This chain links TRBV7-8 with TRBJ2-5; D is perhaps TRBD2 (6 bases). V was trimmed by 5 bases and J by 4 bases, leaving 23 bases between them. Germline assignment: CDR1 SGHVS and CDR2 FQNEAQ. CDR3 length: 17 residues. As DNA, the CDR3 is TGTGCCAGCAGCCCCCCGACCGCGGCGGGGTTAGGAGAGACCCAGTACTTC. This encodes CASSPPTAAGLGETQYF.

The gene calls are TRBV4-1 and TRBJ2-1; D perhaps matches TRBD1 (6 bases). This CDR3 has 15 residues. V shed 2 bases and J shed 5 bases, with 13 bases lying between them. The germline V gene encodes CDR1 MGHRA and CDR2 YSYEKL. CDR3 protein: CASSQNRVSHNEQFF. CDR3 DNA sequence: TGCGCCAGCAGCCAAAACAGGGTGTCGCACAATGAGCAGTTCTTC.

CDR3 sequence (DNA): TGTGCCAGCAGCTCCGAGACAGGGGGCGCTGAGACCCAGTACTTC. As protein: CASSSETGGAETQYF. The chain has TRBV7-2 and TRBJ2-5; 10 positions match TRBD1. CDR3 size: 15 residues. Trimming cost V 4 bases and J 5 bases; bases outside gene matches: 7. In germline, CDR1 is SGHTA, CDR2 FQGNSA.

The gene calls are TRBV28 and TRBJ2-1, with 14 bases fitting TRBD2. The CDR3 is 20 amino acids. Trimming at V came to 3 bases and at J to 2 bases, leaving 12 bases not matched to a gene. Germline V gene data show CDR1 as MDHEN and CDR2 as SYDVKM. In nucleotides, the CDR3 is TGTGCCAGCAGTTTTTCCTTGGGGACTAGCGGGGGCGGGACCTACAATGAGCAGTTCTTC. This codes for CASSFSLGTSGGGTYNEQFF.

This CDR3 reads CAISSSSYEQYF. The CDR3 DNA follows: TGTGCCATCAGTTCTAGCTCCTACGAGCAGTACTTC. This chain joins TRBV10-3 and TRBJ2-7; D call uncertain. CDR1 and CDR2 (germline): ENHRY, SYGVKD. V was shortened by 5 bases and J by 0 bases, with 5 bases between the two germline ends. The CDR3 is made up of 12 amino acids.

This chain links TRBV7-9 with TRBJ2-7; TRBD1 matches at 11 bases. Germline V CDR1 and CDR2: SEHNR, FQNEAQ (reference sequence). The CDR3 runs to 14 residues. V lost 3 bases to trimming and J lost 5 bases; unmatched junction nucleotides: 3. The CDR3 loop reads CASSLGQGVHEQYF. CDR3 sequence (DNA): TGTGCCAGCAGCTTGGGACAGGGGGTTCACGAGCAGTACTTC.

In regard to this clone: A much larger clone sits a single nucleotide away, making a read error possible. The V call is TRBV18, the J call TRBJ1-5; a weak D match, TRBD1 (5 bases). There are 13 residues in the CDR3. Germline V CDR1 and CDR2: KGHSH, LQKENI. The V end was cut by 1 base, the J end by 5 bases, with 6 bases between. The CDR3: CASSPRGDQPQHF. In DNA, the CDR3 is TGTGCCAGCTCACCACGGGGGGATCAGCCCCAGCATTTT.

A single count supports this clone. The rearrangement uses TRBV5-6 and TRBJ2-7; TRBD2 aligns across 8 bases. Per germline, CDR1 SGHDT and CDR2 YYEEEE. The CDR3 loop spans 15 amino acids. The J segment lost 0 bases and the V segment lost 2 bases, leaving 4 bases of the junction unmatched. The CDR3 nucleotides are TGTGCCAGCAGCTTTGGACTAGCACTCTCCTACGAGCAGTACTTC. Protein product: CASSFGLALSYEQYF.

The chain is built from TRBV7-2 and TRBJ2-5, with D possibly being TRBD1 (6 bases). This CDR3 has 14 residues. Germline CDR1 SGHTA, CDR2 FQGNSA. The V end lost 1 base, the J end lost 5 bases, and 11 bases lay between the germline ends. The CDR3 coding sequence is TGTGCCAGCAGCTTAGTGAAGGGGGATGAGACCCAGTACTTC. This encodes CASSLVKGDETQYF. Complete variable domain (other parts from reference TRBV7-2 and TRBJ2-5): GAGVSQSPSNKVTEKGKDVELRCDPISGHTALYWYRQSLGQGLEFLIYFQGNSAPDKSGLPSDRFSAERTGGSVSTLTIQRTQQEDSAVYLCASSLVKGDETQYFGPGTRLLVL.

This chain links TRBV5-1 with TRBJ2-5; D gene ambiguous. CDR3 length: 15 residues. V was trimmed by 4 bases and J by 2 bases, leaving 15 bases between them. The germline V gene has CDR1 SGHRS and CDR2 YFSETQ. DNA of the CDR3: TGCGCCAGCAGCCGCCTAGGTAGATCTCAAGAGACCCAGTACTTC. Translating it yields CASSRLGRSQETQYF.

This chain uses TRBV6-5 with TRBJ1-1, with 7 bases lining up with TRBD1. V was clipped by 2 bases and J by 6 bases; unmatched bases: 9. This CDR3 is 15 amino acids long. CDR1 is MNHEY and CDR2 is SVGAGI in the germline V gene. DNA of the CDR3: TGTGCCAGCAGTTACGATACGGCGGGGACAGCTGAAGCTTTCTTT. Its translation: CASSYDTAGTAEAFF.

The genes are TRBV28 and TRBJ1-4; D is unresolved. This CDR3 has 16 amino acids. Trimming cost V 5 bases and J 10 bases, with 23 bases left between them. Germline V CDR1 and CDR2: MDHEN, SYDVKM. The CDR3 sequence: CASSPPPPQVGGKLFF. The CDR3 nucleotides read TGTGCCAGCAGTCCTCCCCCTCCGCAGGTGGGTGGAAAACTGTTTTTT.

The chain is built from TRBV12-5 and TRBJ2-5; perhaps D is TRBD1 or TRBD2 (6 bases each). Trimming took off 1 base at V and 5 bases at J, with 14 bases between the two ends. CDR1 is LGHNT, CDR2 FRNRAP, per germline. The CDR3 runs to 15 residues. The CDR3 reads CASGLGDSQGETQYF. CDR3 bases: TGTGCTAGTGGTTTGGGGGACTCCCAGGGGGAGACCCAGTACTTC.

The J gene is TRBJ1-2, the V gene TRBV28; D ambiguous. This CDR3 has 15 residues. Trimming took off 6 bases at V and 4 bases at J, with 18 bases between the two ends. Germline CDR1 is MDHEN and CDR2 is SYDVKM. The chain's CDR3 is CASSLSPRIGYGYTF. The CDR3 bases are TGTGCCAGCAGCCTATCTCCCCGCATAGGCTATGGCTACACCTTC.

DNA of the CDR3: TGCAGCGTTGAAGATGTAAGGGGGCCCCAGGACGAGCAGTACTTC. Its translation: CSVEDVRGPQDEQYF. This chain connects TRBV29-1 to TRBJ2-7; 7 bases align to TRBD1. The V segment lost 0 bases and the J segment 5 bases; nucleotides outside the gene matches: 10. Looked up from germline, CDR1 is SQVTM and CDR2 is ANQGSEA. The CDR3 contains 15 residues.

The V gene is TRBV6-5, the J gene TRBJ2-3; 10 bases match TRBD1. Germline trimming cut 6 bases from V and 2 bases from J; bases unmatched to any gene: 8. Germline V gives CDR1 MNHEY, CDR2 SVGAGI. This CDR3 is built from 16 residues. CDR3 sequence: CASSYRQGAATDTQYF. The CDR3 DNA sequence: TGTGCCAGCAGCTACCGACAGGGGGCCGCCACAGATACGCAGTATTTT.